The source of this T cell receptor (beta chain) is a study of T cell changes during pregnancy in multiple sclerosis. In germline, CDR1 is MDHEN, CDR2 SYDVKM. The CDR3 runs 15 residues. V dropped 6 bases and J dropped 5 bases, with 16 bases sitting between them. Assay: immunoSEQ multiplex PCR; the TCRdb copy retains only in-frame clones and omits some. The data contain 90,000 or so clones, 80% to 95% of them singletons. This chain uses TRBV28 with TRBJ2-2; no clear D gene. The clonotype comes from a female donor with multiple sclerosis, enrolled in a pregnancy study. The specimen comprised peripheral blood, sampled before pregnancy. In DNA form, the CDR3 reads TGTGCCAGCAGCCTCACCACACCCGGGACCGGGGAGCTGTTTTTT. As protein: CASSLTTPGTGELFF.